The clone carrying this T cell receptor (beta chain) was recorded a few times. The antigen is not known. The CDR3 runs 13 residues. Germline loops: CDR1 SGHTA, CDR2 FQGNSA. V was cut by 4 bases and J by 7 bases, with 13 bases left in between. These data belong to a study of cytomegalovirus exposure and HLA in healthy donors. Study-level findings and limits: TCR beta sequences numbering around 15,000 were associated with HLA alleles at 0.05 false discovery rate in a later analysis. The records held CMV serostatus as the only immune exposure information.

The PCR made use of 60 Vbeta and 13 Jbeta primers. Profiling relied on immunoSEQ multiplex PCR, and the TCRdb table lists in-frame clones only, not all of them. This sample carries roughly 180,000 clones, about three quarters of them seen once, and the ten largest clones take approximately 2.4%. This sequence was found in a female donor in good health and CMV-seronegative. This chain uses TRBV7-2 with TRBJ2-5; unclear D gene. Sequencing was carried out using PBMCs. The CDR3 sequence is CASSWPGARTQYF. The DNA of the CDR3 is TGTGCCAGCAGCTGGCCTGGAGCAAGGACCCAGTACTTC.